What follows are 12 T cell receptor beta chains derived from one specimen sequenced in a study of blood T cell repertoires in COVID-19. Sequenced by immunoSEQ multiplex PCR; TCRdb stores in-frame clones only, minus some. Counted here are about 150,000 clones, roughly 84% occurring once; the ten biggest clones make up 0.63%. Specimen: peripheral blood. Source of these receptors: a man between 60 and 75 years old with COVID-19, enrolled during active disease.

Only a few counts were recorded for this clone. The chain recombines TRBV5-1 with TRBJ1-3; no clear D gene. V shed 1 base and J shed 4 bases, with 9 bases lying between them. This CDR3 is 14 amino acids long. Germline-derived CDR1 and CDR2 are SGHRS and YFSETQ. The CDR3 DNA sequence: TGCGCCAGCAGCTTGAGCCCTTTCGGAAACACCATATATTTT. It yields the protein CASSLSPFGNTIYF.

The chain recombines TRBV18 with TRBJ1-1; D unclear. There are 14 residues in the CDR3. From germline, CDR1 is KGHSH and CDR2 LQKENI. V lost 3 bases and J lost 6, with 14 bases in between. CDR3 sequence (DNA): TGTGCCAGCTCACCGCCCGGGTCTGTGGCTGAAGCTTTCTTT. Translation gives CASSPPGSVAEAFF.

The V call is TRBV14, the J call TRBJ1-2; D ambiguous. V was clipped by 1 base and J by 8 bases, with 11 bases between them. Germline loops: CDR1 SGHDN, CDR2 FVKESK. The CDR3 contains 13 residues. The CDR3, as DNA: TGTGCCAGCAGCCAAGTTCTCGGAGGAGGCTACACCTTC. Amino acid sequence: CASSQVLGGGYTF.

The chain employs TRBV4-3 and TRBJ2-5; TRBD2 is a possible D gene (6 bases). V gave up 4 bases and J gave up 0 bases, with 27 bases separating them. Germline V gene sequence: CDR1 LGHNA, CDR2 YSLEER. CDR3 length: 20 amino acids. The CDR3: CASSRSFRRSSAGYQETQYF. In DNA, the CDR3 is TGCGCCAGCAGCCGATCGTTCCGGCGTTCTTCCGCGGGGTACCAAGAGACCCAGTACTTC.

The J gene is TRBJ2-5, the V gene TRBV7-2; 8 bases align to TRBD2. The length of the CDR3 is 14 residues. CDR1 is SGHTA, CDR2 FQGNSA, per germline. J was trimmed by 5 bases and V by 5 bases; bases with no gene match: 7. The CDR3: CASSTAGGSETQYF. In nucleotides, the CDR3 is TGTGCCAGCAGCACGGCGGGGGGCTCCGAGACCCAGTACTTC.

This sequence joins TRBV7-9 and TRBJ2-2; TRBD1 matches at 8 bases. The germline CDR1 and CDR2 sequences are SEHNR and FQNEAQ (reference sequence). V shed 4 bases, J shed 3 bases, and the junction held 10 bases outside the gene matches. This CDR3 has 17 amino acids. CDR3 nucleotide sequence: TGTGCCAGCAGCTCCCGCGGACAGGGATGGGACACCGGGGAGCTGTTTTTT. It specifies CASSSRGQGWDTGELFF.

The rearrangement joins TRBV6-5 to TRBJ1-1, with a tentative D call TRBD1 (6 bases). Germline V CDR1 and CDR2: MNHEY, SVGAGI. V was trimmed by 2 bases and J by 7 bases, leaving 14 bases between them. This CDR3 is 14 amino acids long. DNA for the CDR3: TGTGCCAGCAGTTACGGGCAGGGGCGAAGTGAAGCTTTCTTT. It encodes CASSYGQGRSEAFF.

The chain joins TRBV30 to TRBJ1-1; no clear D gene. V gave up 2 bases and J gave up 4 bases, with 8 bases separating them. The germline V gene encodes CDR1 GTSNPN and CDR2 SVGIG (reference sequence). This CDR3 spans 12 amino acids. The CDR3 is CAWSRQVTEAFF. DNA of the CDR3: TGTGCCTGGAGTCGCCAGGTCACTGAAGCTTTCTTT.

V gene TRBV18 combines with J gene TRBJ2-7, with 8 bases aligning to TRBD1. With V trimmed by 6 bases and J by 2 bases, 9 bases remained unmatched. CDR1 is KGHSH, CDR2 LQKENI, per germline. This CDR3 is 15 amino acids long. CDR3 nucleotide sequence: TGTGCCAGCTCGCACTCAGGGGGCGCCCCCTACGAGCAGTACTTC. It specifies CASSHSGGAPYEQYF.

V gene TRBV7-2 combines with J gene TRBJ2-1; a weak D match, TRBD2 (5 bases). Between the trimmed V and J ends, which lost 5 bases and 0 bases, there was a span of 17 bases. The CDR3 is 17 residues long. CDR1 is SGHTA and CDR2 is FQGNSA in the germline V gene. CDR3 loop: CASSRGTSTSSYNEQFF. CDR3 coding DNA: TGTGCCAGCAGCCGGGGAACCAGCACGAGCTCCTACAATGAGCAGTTCTTC.

The chain uses TRBV28 and TRBJ1-1, with D unresolved. V was trimmed by 6 bases and J by 4 bases, leaving 12 bases between them. This CDR3 is built from 13 residues. Germline assignment: CDR1 MDHEN and CDR2 SYDVKM. The CDR3 DNA sequence: TGTGCCAGCAGCTACCCATCGGGCACTGAAGCTTTCTTT. It specifies CASSYPSGTEAFF.

This sequence joins TRBV28 and TRBJ2-2; D is ambiguous. The CDR3 has 16 amino acids. V lost 5 bases and J lost 0, with 13 bases in between. Germline loops: CDR1 MDHEN, CDR2 SYDVKM. CDR3 DNA: TGTGCCAGCAGTCTCAAGGCAGGTTCGAACACCGGGGAGCTGTTTTTT. This sequence encodes CASSLKAGSNTGELFF.